This T cell receptor beta chain was found in a study of liver allograft versus peripheral blood T cells. Whole-study context: Recipients' peripheral blood T cell receptor repertoires were compared with those in transplanted livers.

TCRdb called the reads again in MiXCR, with one record for every CDR3 protein. In the table there are several thousand distinct CDR3 sequences, 15% to 20% of which are singletons. Germline CDR1 reads SGHDT; CDR2 reads YYEEEE. This CDR3 spans 13 amino acids. The V end was cut by 0 bases, the J end by 8 bases, with 9 bases between. The receptor was isolated from a human patient who had a liver transplant. Some of the T cells may derive from the graft donor. The chain combines TRBV5-6 with TRBJ2-1, with D perhaps TRBD1 or TRBD2 (6 bases each). This chain's CDR3 is CASSLVGGDEQFF. CDR3 nucleotides: TGTGCCAGCAGCTTGGTGGGGGGCGATGAGCAGTTCTTC.